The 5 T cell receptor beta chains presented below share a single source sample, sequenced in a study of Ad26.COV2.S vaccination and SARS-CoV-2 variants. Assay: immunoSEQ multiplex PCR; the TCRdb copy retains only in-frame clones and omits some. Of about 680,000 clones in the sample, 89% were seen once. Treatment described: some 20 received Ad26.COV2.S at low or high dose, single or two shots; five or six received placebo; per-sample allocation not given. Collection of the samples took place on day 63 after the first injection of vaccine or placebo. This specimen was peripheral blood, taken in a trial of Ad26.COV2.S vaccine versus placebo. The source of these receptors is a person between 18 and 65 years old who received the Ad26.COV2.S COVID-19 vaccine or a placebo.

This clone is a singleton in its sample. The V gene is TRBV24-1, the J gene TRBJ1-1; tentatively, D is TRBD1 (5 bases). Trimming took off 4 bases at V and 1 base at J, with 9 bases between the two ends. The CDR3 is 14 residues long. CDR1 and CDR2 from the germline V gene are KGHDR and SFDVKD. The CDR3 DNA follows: TGTGCCACCAGTGAGGGGGGAAGGAACACTGAAGCTTTCTTT. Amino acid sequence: CATSEGGRNTEAFF.

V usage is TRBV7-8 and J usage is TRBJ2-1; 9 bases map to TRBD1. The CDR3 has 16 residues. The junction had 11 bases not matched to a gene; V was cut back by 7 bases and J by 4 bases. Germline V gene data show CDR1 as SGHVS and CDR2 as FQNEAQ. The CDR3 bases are TGTGCCAGCACCGCGAGGCGGGACAGGGAGTACAATGAGCAGTTCTTC. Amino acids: CASTARRDREYNEQFF.

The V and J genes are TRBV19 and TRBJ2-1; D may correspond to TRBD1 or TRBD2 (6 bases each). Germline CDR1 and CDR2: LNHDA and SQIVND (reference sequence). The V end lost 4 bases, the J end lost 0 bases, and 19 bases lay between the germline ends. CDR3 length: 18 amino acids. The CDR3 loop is CASSTPGGGASSYNEQFF. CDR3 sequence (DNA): TGTGCCAGTAGTACCCCCGGGGGCGGCGCGAGCTCCTACAATGAGCAGTTCTTC.

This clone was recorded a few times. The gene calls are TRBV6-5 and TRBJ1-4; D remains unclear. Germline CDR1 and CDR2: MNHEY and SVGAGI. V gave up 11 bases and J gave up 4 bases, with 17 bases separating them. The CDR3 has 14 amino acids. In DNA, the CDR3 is TGTGCCGTCAAACCGGGCGGTAGTAATGAAAAACTGTTTTTT. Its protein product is CAVKPGGSNEKLFF.

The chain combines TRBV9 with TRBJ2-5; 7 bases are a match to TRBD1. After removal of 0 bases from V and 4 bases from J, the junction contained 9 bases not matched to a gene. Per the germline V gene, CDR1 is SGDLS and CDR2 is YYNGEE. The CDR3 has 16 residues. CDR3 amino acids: CASSVEGALVGETQYF. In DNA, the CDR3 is TGTGCCAGCAGCGTAGAGGGGGCGTTAGTGGGAGAGACCCAGTACTTC. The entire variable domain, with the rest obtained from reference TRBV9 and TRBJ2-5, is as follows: DSGVTQTPKHLITATGQRVTLRCSPRSGDLSVYWYQQSLDQGLQFLIQYYNGEERAKGNILERFSAQQFPDLHSELNLSSLELGDSALYFCASSVEGALVGETQYFGPGTRLLVL.